This T cell receptor beta chain originates from a study of blood T cell repertoires in COVID-19. The V gene's germline CDR1 is MNHEY and CDR2 SVGAGI. Trimming cost V 2 bases and J 6 bases; bases outside gene matches: 7. This CDR3 region has 16 residues. Using immunoSEQ multiplex PCR, the repertoire was profiled, and TCRdb retains in-frame clones only, with some absent. The repertoire holds about 120,000 clones, with roughly 85% as singletons. This clone was seen just once. Sequenced sample: peripheral blood. This receptor was identified in a man aged 25-45 years with acute or convalescent COVID-19. The chain carries TRBV6-5 and TRBJ2-1; 10 bases fit TRBD2. The CDR3 DNA reads as TGTGCCAGCAGTTACCTAGCGGGAGCCTTTTCCAATGAGCAGTTCTTC. Residues: CASSYLAGAFSNEQFF.